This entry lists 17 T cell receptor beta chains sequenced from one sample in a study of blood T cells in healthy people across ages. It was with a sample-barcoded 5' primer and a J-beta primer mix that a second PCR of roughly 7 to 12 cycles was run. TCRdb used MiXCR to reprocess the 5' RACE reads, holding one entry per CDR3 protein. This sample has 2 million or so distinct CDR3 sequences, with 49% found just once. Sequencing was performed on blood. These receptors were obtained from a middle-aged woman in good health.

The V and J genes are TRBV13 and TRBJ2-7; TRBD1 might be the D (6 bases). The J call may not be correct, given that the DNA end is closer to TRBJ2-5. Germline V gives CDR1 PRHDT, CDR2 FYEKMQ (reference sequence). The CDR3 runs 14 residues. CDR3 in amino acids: CASSSRDRRETQYF. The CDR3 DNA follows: TGTGCCAGCAGCTCCCGCGACAGGAGAGAGACCCAGTACTTC.

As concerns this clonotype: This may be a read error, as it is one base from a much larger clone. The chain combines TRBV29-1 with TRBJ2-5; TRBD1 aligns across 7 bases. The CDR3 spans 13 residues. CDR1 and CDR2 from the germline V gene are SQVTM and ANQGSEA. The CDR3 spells CSVGQLVGEAQYF. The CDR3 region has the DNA TGCAGCGTGGGACAGCTTGTAGGAGAGGCCCAGTACTTC.

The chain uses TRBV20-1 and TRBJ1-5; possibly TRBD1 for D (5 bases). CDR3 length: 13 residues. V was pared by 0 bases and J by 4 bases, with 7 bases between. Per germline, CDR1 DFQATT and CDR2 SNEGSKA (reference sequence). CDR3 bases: TGCAGTGCTAGAGATAGGACAAATCAGCCCCAGCATTTT. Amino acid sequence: CSARDRTNQPQHF.

The CDR3: CASSIDQVSATGQFF. In nucleotides, the CDR3 is TGTGCCAGTAGTATAGATCAGGTTAGCGCCACGGGGCAGTTCTTC. The V and J genes are TRBV19 and TRBJ2-1; D perhaps matches TRBD2 (5 bases). Trimming removed 0 bases at V and 12 bases at J, with 18 bases between. The CDR3 has 15 residues. Germline CDR1 and CDR2: LNHDA and SQIVND (reference sequence). Looking up the rest from reference TRBV19 and TRBJ2-1 gives the full variable domain: DGGITQSPKYLFRKEGQNVTLSCEQNLNHDAMYWYRQDPGQGLRLIYYSQIVNDFQKGDIAEGYSVSREKKESFPLTVTSAQKNPTAFYLCASSIDQVSATGQFFGPGTRLTVL.

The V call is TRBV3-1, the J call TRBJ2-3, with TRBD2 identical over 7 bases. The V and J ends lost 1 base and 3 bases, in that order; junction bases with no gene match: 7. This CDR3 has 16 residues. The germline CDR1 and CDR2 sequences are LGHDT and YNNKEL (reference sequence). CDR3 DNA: TGTGCCAGCAGCCAAGTGCCGGGGGGAGGGACAGATACGCAGTATTTT. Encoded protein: CASSQVPGGGTDTQYF.

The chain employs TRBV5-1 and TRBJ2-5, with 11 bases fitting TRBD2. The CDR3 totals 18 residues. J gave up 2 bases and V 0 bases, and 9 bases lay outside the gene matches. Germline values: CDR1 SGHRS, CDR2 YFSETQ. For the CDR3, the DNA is TGCGCCAGCAGCTTGGGGACAACTAGCGGGGGAGAACAAGAGACCCAGTACTTC. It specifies CASSLGTTSGGEQETQYF. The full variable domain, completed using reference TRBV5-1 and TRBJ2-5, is KAGVTQTPRYLIKTRGQQVTLSCSPISGHRSVSWYQQTPGQGLQFLFEYFSETQRNKGNFPGRFSGRQFSNSRSEMNVSTLELGDSALYLCASSLGTTSGGEQETQYFGPGTRLLVL.

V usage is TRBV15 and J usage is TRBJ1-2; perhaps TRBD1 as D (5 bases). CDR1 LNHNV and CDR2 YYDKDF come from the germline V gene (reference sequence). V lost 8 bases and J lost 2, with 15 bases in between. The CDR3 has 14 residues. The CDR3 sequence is CATGEDRPNYGYTF. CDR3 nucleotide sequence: TGTGCCACCGGAGAAGACAGACCGAACTATGGCTACACCTTC.

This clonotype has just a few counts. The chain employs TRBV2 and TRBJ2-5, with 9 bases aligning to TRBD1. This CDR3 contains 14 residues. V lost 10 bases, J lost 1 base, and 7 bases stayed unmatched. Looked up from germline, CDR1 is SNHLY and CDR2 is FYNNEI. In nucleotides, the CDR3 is TGTGCCACCAAACAGGGGGCCGGCCAAGAGACCCAGTACTTC. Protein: CATKQGAGQETQYF.

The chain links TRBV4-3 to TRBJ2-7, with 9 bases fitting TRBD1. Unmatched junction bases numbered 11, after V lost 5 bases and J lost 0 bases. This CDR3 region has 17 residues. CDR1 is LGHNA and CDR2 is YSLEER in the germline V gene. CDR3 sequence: CASSSKRGQGSSYEQYF. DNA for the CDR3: TGCGCCAGCAGCTCAAAAAGGGGACAGGGTAGCTCCTACGAGCAGTACTTC.

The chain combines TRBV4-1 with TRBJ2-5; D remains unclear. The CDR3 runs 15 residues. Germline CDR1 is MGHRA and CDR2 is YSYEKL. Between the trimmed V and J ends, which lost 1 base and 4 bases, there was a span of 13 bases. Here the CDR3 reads CASSQVGLAAETQYF. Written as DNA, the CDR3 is TGCGCCAGCAGCCAAGTAGGGCTCGCGGCAGAGACCCAGTACTTC.

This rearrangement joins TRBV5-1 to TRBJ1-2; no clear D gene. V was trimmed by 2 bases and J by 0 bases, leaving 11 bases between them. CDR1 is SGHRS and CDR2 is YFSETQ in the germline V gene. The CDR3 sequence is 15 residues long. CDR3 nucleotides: TGCGCCAGCAGCTTTTACGACGCCGCTAACTATGGCTACACCTTC. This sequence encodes CASSFYDAANYGYTF.

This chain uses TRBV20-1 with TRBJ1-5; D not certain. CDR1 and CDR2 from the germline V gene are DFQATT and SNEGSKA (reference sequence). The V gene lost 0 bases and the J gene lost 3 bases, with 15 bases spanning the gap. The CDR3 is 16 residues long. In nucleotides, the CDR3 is TGCAGTGCTAGAGATCCAGGACGCGGAGACAATCAGCCCCAGCATTTT. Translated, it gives CSARDPGRGDNQPQHF.

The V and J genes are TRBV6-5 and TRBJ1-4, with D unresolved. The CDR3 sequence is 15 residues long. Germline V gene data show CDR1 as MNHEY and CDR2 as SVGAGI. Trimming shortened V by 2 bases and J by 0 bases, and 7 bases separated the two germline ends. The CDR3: CASSYRFATNEKLFF. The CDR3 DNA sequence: TGTGCCAGCAGTTACAGATTTGCAACTAATGAAAAACTGTTTTTT.

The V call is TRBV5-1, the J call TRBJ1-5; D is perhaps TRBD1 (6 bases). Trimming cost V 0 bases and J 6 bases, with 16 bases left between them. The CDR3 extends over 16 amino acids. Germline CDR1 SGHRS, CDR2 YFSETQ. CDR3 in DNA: TGCGCCAGCAGCTTGGGGCTGGGGGGCCCAGGTCAGCCCCAGCATTTT. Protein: CASSLGLGGPGQPQHF.

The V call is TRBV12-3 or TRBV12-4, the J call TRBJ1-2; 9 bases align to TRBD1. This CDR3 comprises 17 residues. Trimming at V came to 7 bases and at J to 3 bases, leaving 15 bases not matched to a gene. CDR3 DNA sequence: TGTGCCAGCACCTCCGGGACAGGGAGGTTTTTCGACTATGGCTACACCTTC. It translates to CASTSGTGRFFDYGYTF.

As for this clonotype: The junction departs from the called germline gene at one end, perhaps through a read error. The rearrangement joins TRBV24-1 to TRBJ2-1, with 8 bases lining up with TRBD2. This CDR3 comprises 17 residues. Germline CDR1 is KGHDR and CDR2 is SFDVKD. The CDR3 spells CAASGLTPDGGDNEQFF. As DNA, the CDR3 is TGTGCCGCCAGTGGTCTTACGCCTGACGGGGGGGACAATGAGCAGTTCTTC.

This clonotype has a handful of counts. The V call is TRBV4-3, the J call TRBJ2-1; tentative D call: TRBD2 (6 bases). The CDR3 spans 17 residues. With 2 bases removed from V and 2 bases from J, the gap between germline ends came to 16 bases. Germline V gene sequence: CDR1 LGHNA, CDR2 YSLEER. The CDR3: CASSQFGKGGAYNEQFF. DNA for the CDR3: TGCGCCAGCAGCCAATTCGGGAAGGGAGGAGCCTACAATGAGCAGTTCTTC.